Presented here are 4 T cell receptor beta chains from one specimen sequenced in a study of blood T cell repertoires in COVID-19. TCRdb keeps only in-frame clones here, not all; method: immunoSEQ multiplex PCR. The sample yields approximately 360,000 clones, roughly 90% seen once. Sequences were obtained from PBMCs or T cells enriched from blood (not recorded which). These receptors came from a woman in her 30s with acute COVID-19.

The genes are TRBV2 and TRBJ1-2; 10 bases map to TRBD1. In germline, CDR1 is SNHLY, CDR2 FYNNEI. The J segment lost 5 bases and the V segment lost 4 bases, leaving 7 bases of the junction unmatched. This CDR3 has 15 amino acids. CDR3 nucleotides: TGTGCCAGCAGTGTAGCCGGACAGGGGGGGTATGGCTACACCTTC. As protein: CASSVAGQGGYGYTF.

The gene calls are TRBV7-7 and TRBJ2-1, with D possibly TRBD2 on 7 matching bases. V lost 5 bases, J lost 4 bases, and 15 bases lay in between. The germline CDR1 and CDR2 sequences are SSHAT and FNYEAQ (reference sequence). The CDR3 covers 15 residues. This chain's CDR3 is CASSPRGGLYNEQFF. In nucleotides, the CDR3 is TGTGCCAGCAGCCCAAGGGGGGGACTTTACAATGAGCAGTTCTTC.

The CDR3 loop reads CASSLVSGGTYEQYF. In DNA form, the CDR3 reads TGTGCCAGCAGCTTAGTTAGCGGGGGCACCTACGAGCAGTACTTC. This chain links TRBV7-2 with TRBJ2-7, with 9 bases fitting TRBD2. This CDR3 is built from 15 residues. Germline V gives CDR1 SGHTA, CDR2 FQGNSA. V lost 1 base to trimming and J lost 2 bases; unmatched junction nucleotides: 3.

This clone appeared a few times. V is TRBV11-3 and J is TRBJ2-1; D may be TRBD2 (5 bases). CDR3 length: 13 amino acids. V was shortened by 8 bases and J by 4 bases, with 12 bases between the two germline ends. Looked up from germline, CDR1 is SGHNT and CDR2 is YENEEA. In nucleotides, the CDR3 is TGTGCCAGCTCCGGCCGGGGATACAATGAGCAGTTCTTC. Amino acid sequence: CASSGRGYNEQFF.